Each of the 5 T cell receptor beta chains below was sequenced from the same sample in a study of cytomegalovirus exposure and HLA in healthy donors. PCR used 60 Vbeta primers and 13 Jbeta primers. Libraries were prepared by immunoSEQ multiplex PCR; TCRdb keeps only in-frame clonotypes and omits some of them. The sample contains roughly 100,000 clones, over 55% of which appear only once. What was sequenced was PBMCs. These TCRs come from a boy younger than 18 in good health and CMV-seropositive.

This clone has only a few counts. The genes are TRBV5-1 and TRBJ1-4; TRBD1 might be the D (6 bases). Trimming took 1 base from V and 7 from J, leaving 11 bases between them. This CDR3 is 14 amino acids long. CDR1 and CDR2 (germline): SGHRS, YFSETQ. The DNA of the CDR3 is TGCGCCAGCAGCTTGAAGCAGGACAGTGAAAAACTGTTTTTT. This encodes CASSLKQDSEKLFF.

The chain employs TRBV5-4 and TRBJ1-2; 7 bases agree with TRBD1. Germline V lookup: CDR1 SGHNT, CDR2 YYREEE (reference sequence). The V gene end was trimmed by 5 bases and the J gene end by 7 bases; junction bases not matched to a gene: 8. The CDR3 runs to 13 residues. Here the CDR3 DNA reads TGTGCCAGCAGACGGGACAGAGAAGGTGGCTACACCTTC. It specifies CASRRDREGGYTF.

This chain connects TRBV7-2 to TRBJ1-1; 10 bases match TRBD1. CDR1 SGHTA and CDR2 FQGNSA come from the germline V gene. This CDR3 has 14 amino acids. After removal of 4 bases from V and 2 bases from J, the junction contained 1 base not matched to a gene. DNA of the CDR3: TGTGCCAGCAGCTGGGACAGGGGAAACACTGAAGCTTTCTTT. Amino acids: CASSWDRGNTEAFF.

This clone came up a few times. The chain combines TRBV19 with TRBJ1-2; 8 nucleotides agree with TRBD1. CDR3 size: 15 residues. Germline V gene lookup returns CDR1 LNHDA and CDR2 SQIVND (reference sequence). J gave up 7 bases and V 4 bases, and 11 bases lay outside the gene matches. CDR3: CASSSGPQGALGYTF. In DNA, the CDR3 is TGTGCCAGTAGTAGCGGGCCCCAGGGGGCGCTTGGCTACACCTTC.

The chain has TRBV7-2 and TRBJ2-7, with 8 positions matching TRBD2. V was clipped by 5 bases and J by 4 bases; unmatched bases: 7. The CDR3 is 14 residues long. Germline CDR1 is SGHTA and CDR2 is FQGNSA. DNA of the CDR3: TGTGCCAGCAGCCCGAGCGGGGGTGCTTACGAGCAGTACTTC. Translating gives CASSPSGGAYEQYF.